This TCR beta chain was profiled in a study of cytomegalovirus exposure and HLA in healthy donors (dated by TCRdb to about 2017). Notes on the research overall: An earlier analysis of some 600 of the donors reported approximately 280 Gb of sequence data and 117 million unique TCR beta sequences obtained from around 180 million T cells. About 280 gigabases of sequencing data and approximately 85 million unique TCR sequences were included in an early release covering under 650 HLA-typed donors. Of the 350 to 450 genotyped donors, 65% to 90% fell in the genetic ancestry cluster associated with self-reported Caucasian donors. The study aimed to test whether signatures of past pathogen exposure could be identified by cataloging public T cell receptors. The study profiled the T cell repertoires of hundreds of subjects by immunosequencing and related them to cytomegalovirus serostatus. Besides the first cohort of roughly 700 subjects, a separate validation cohort made up of 120 different subjects was used. High-throughput TCR immunosequencing, statistical association of individual TCRs with disease status, and machine learning were combined to predict cytomegalovirus infection status. A later analysis re-analyzed previously published TCR beta repertoires from 666 donors and added high-resolution HLA genotyping to study TCR occurrence patterns. Rather than using new phenotypic data, the later analysis identified candidate immune exposures from TCR beta sequences and from how often those sequences occurred across donors. To decide whether each TCR beta V gene segment behaved as functional or pseudogenic, an earlier analysis of 587 of the donors relied on high-throughput TCR beta sequencing. Donor age, sex, ethnicity and CMV serostatus were collected together with the repertoire data. Genome-wide SNP genotypes for about three fifths of the roughly 670 donors were used in a later genetic analysis, which treated that subset as a discovery cohort. All discovery cohort repertoires had been generated on a single sequencing platform. Both class I and class II loci were covered by HLA typing, at four-digit resolution. The number of donors typed differed by locus, with roughly 629-640 for A, B, C, DRB1 and DQB1, roughly 520 for DQA1, 600 to 610 for DPA1, and 472 for DPB1. A few DR-DQ haplotypes were treated as single units for association and clustering because of strong linkage in the cohort. Among some 410 genotyped donors of the cohort, an average of roughly 230,000 unique TCR beta nucleotide sequences was sequenced per donor, of which approximately 18% were non-productive. Study-wide conclusions, independent of this receptor: A later analysis associated 15,000 or so TCR beta sequences with specific HLA alleles at a false discovery rate of 0.05. A later genetic analysis associated a missense DCLRE1C variant with V-gene and J-gene trimming of TCR beta chains, and an independent cohort replicated the association. Presence/absence analyses assumed roughly uniform sequencing depth across donors, an assumption that may not hold. According to the authors, the approach could potentially be generalized to other disease states and immunological phenotypes. While some public TCRs were present in many individuals, most TCR sequences turned up only very rarely across donors. A total of 164 TCR beta chains were listed by the study as associated with cytomegalovirus. A further reported finding was that TCR beta sequences accurately predicted the HLA-A and HLA-B alleles for most subjects in the first cohort. A later analysis found that most CMV-associated TCR beta chains appeared HLA-restricted, with HLA associations seemingly driven largely by CMV exposure. In vitro tests confirmed that three of the cytomegalovirus-associated TCR beta chains recognize cytomegalovirus antigens. Cytomegalovirus status was reported to be diagnosed by the classifier with high specificity and sensitivity in both the original and validation cohorts. Correlated functional status among segregating V segments might be attributable to linkage disequilibrium, but an unknown experimental factor could not be ruled out. Because the 87-base-pair reads could not distinguish some IMGT-functional V segments, including TRBV6-2 and TRBV6-3, those segments were excluded. The only immune exposure information available for the cohort was CMV serostatus. In a later analysis, HLA-associated TCR beta chains were found to be more clonally expanded and to have lower generation probabilities than equally common non-associated chains. This cohort had only TCR beta chains sequenced, and the lack of alpha or paired-chain data limited which features could be detected. In an earlier analysis of about 600 of the donors, most TCR beta V segments appeared in productive rearrangements about 87% or about 30% of the time, broadly matching IMGT annotations. Several of the top co-occurrence clusters appeared to be linked to parvovirus B19, influenza, CMV and Epstein-Barr virus, according to a later analysis. Strong co-occurrence of HLA alleles, especially DR and DQ, made assigning TCR associations to individual alleles difficult. According to a later analysis, TCR association rates differed among HLA loci, with DRB1 alleles showing the most associated TCRs and HLA-C alleles showing the fewest. In a later genetic analysis, fewer N-insertions in productive TCRs were reported among donors in an Asian-associated ancestry cluster than the roughly 710-donor mean. About 17 rarely observed V segments, including chromosome 9 orphons, were excluded from the earlier analysis of approximately 500 of the donors because counts were too low. Because HLA typing was missing for some donors at each locus, association tests included only the typed subset. A cluster of highly shared sequence variants was judged likely to be a technical artifact of the sequencing pipeline.

The method was the immunoSEQ multiplex PCR assay. A mixture of 60 forward primers for TCR Vbeta segments and 13 reverse primers for TCR Jbeta segments was used in the multiplex PCR. Amplification of the CDR3 region of rearranged TCR beta genes was performed with a multiplex PCR assay on genomic DNA. The amplified TCR beta libraries were sequenced on the Illumina HiSeq System as 87-base-pair reads. The study's processing was this. In a later analysis, some 80 million unique TCR beta chains were counted across the 690 or so repertoires, and roughly 10 million of these chains were shared by at least two donors. To remove PCR and sequencing errors, raw reads were error-corrected and collapsed into unique sequences using a nearest-neighbor algorithm that merged closely related sequences. CDR3 sequences were aligned to IMGT reference sequences to assign V, D and J gene segments. Each retained sequence needed at least a six-nucleotide match to both a V gene segment and a J gene segment. Rearrangements were called productive when the CDR3 lacked stop codons and stayed in frame with V and J; all others were non-productive. CDR3 was defined according to IMGT convention as the region running from the second conserved V-encoded cysteine to the conserved J-encoded phenylalanine. Sequences without an unambiguous match to a single V gene segment were excluded from the earlier analysis of several hundred of the donors. An earlier analysis of over 450 of the donors classified V segments as functional when productive rearrangements were above 56.7% and as segregating when the standard deviation between donors was above 5%. A statistical classification framework was built for diagnosing cytomegalovirus status from the catalog of TCR beta chain sequences. In a later analysis, V and J genes were assigned by comparing TCR nucleotide sequences against IMGT/GENE-DB human TR gene sequences. Using the TCRdist pipeline, a later analysis assigned CDR3 sequences along with most-parsimonious VDJ recombination scenarios. In a later analysis, every TCR beta chain was defined by the combination of its CDR3 amino acid sequence and its V-gene family, and reads without a unique V-gene family were dropped. As a way to deal with suspected cross-contamination and a sequencing artifact, a later analysis dropped 450 to 600 nucleotide sequences that were highly shared and had low generation probability. In a later analysis, a clonal expansion index was calculated for each public chain from normalized within-repertoire ranks of inferred template counts. In a later analysis, generation probabilities were computed with a VDJ recombination model fitted to out-of-frame rearrangements, and the resulting probabilities were checked against IGoR. A later analysis scored TCR-TCR, TCR-HLA and TCR-CMV co-occurrence with hypergeometric tests, applying a repertoire-size bias correction to TCR pairs. In a later analysis, false discovery rates were estimated by permuting HLA or CMV assignments 20 times. In a later analysis, co-occurring TCRs were grouped using DBSCAN, and TCRdist sequence similarity was added for clustering within HLA-allele-positive subsets. Co-occurrence clustering excluded repertoires with fewer than 30,000 or more than 120,000 public chains, plus five with anomalous nucleotide sharing. In its TCRdb copy, this immuneACCESS table keeps in-frame sequences only and misses some clones. Where compared with another copy, unresolved V genes explain less than half of these, and the others have no known cause. The V and J calls and clone size are taken from that table; D and trimming were inferred from the DNA. This sample lists 110,000 to 150,000 clones; around three quarters were detected once. The top ten clones comprise 2.1% of the sample.

Relative to germline, V is missing 4 bases and J is missing 5 bases, with 10 bases of the junction outside any gene match. The germline V gene supplies CDR1 MGHDK and CDR2 SYGVNS. The CDR3 starts with the cysteine, ends with the phenylalanine, and has 15 residues. Just CDR3 DNA is preserved here, 45 bases in frame from base 1. The cohort comprised fewer than 700 healthy bone marrow donors. All cohort members were sampled while nominally healthy, although unrecorded immune exposures were likely present. The donor was CMV seropositive and was included in the group of 290 or so seropositive cohort members. Every donor gave a peripheral blood sample, and the peripheral blood mononuclear cells from that sample were used for TCR beta sequencing. The Qiagen DNeasy Blood Extraction Kit was used to extract genomic DNA from the blood cell samples. Concerning this clone: This receptor's antigen is unknown. No base qualities exist here, and no much larger clone lies one base off it.

The sample taken for sequencing was PBMCs. Recombination connected TRBV25-1 to TRBJ1-2; TRBD1 agrees with 7 junctional bases. This clonotype originated in a woman in her fifties or sixties in good health and CMV-seropositive. The DNA is TGTGCCAGCAGTGCCCCTCGACAGGGAGTTTATGGCTACACCTTC. Its amino acids are CASSAPRQGVYGYTF.